This entry features one T cell receptor beta chain sequence. Its cognate antigen is unknown. TCRdb's copy holds only in-frame clones and misses some; the assay was immunoSEQ multiplex PCR. The repertoire consists of about 2 million clones, with approximately 94% occurring once and the leading ten covering approximately 1.2%. The data were taken from a study of shared clonotypes between healthy human individuals. The naive CD8 population came from CD45RO-negative cells selected for CCR7, without terminally differentiated effector memory CD45RA+ cells. Recent vaccinations or acute infections were absent in the healthy HIV-negative adult donors. Trimming at V came to 2 bases and at J to 3 bases, leaving 7 bases not matched to a gene. Germline CDR1 SGHDT, CDR2 YYEEEE. The CDR3 consists of 15 residues. Findings and limits, study-wide: Sampling covered nothing but blood. Tissue TCR repertoires likely differ from those found in blood. Memory subsets had estimated richness that was generally smaller than that of naive subsets.

The chain uses TRBV5-6 and TRBJ1-2; 7 bases match TRBD1. Sequencing used naive CD8+ T cells sorted from blood. The sequence was obtained from a young man in good health. CDR3 residues: CASSFPGQPYYGYTF. The CDR3 DNA follows: TGTGCCAGCAGCTTCCCGGGACAGCCTTACTATGGCTACACCTTC.